This TCR beta chain was profiled in a study of blood T cell repertoires in COVID-19. Study-level background: PBMCs, B-cell-depleted T cells, or T cells were the source of the cDNA or gDNA that made up the material.

This CDR3 contains 15 residues. The germline CDR1 and CDR2 sequences are LNHDA and SQIVND (reference sequence). The germline V and J ends were trimmed by 1 base and 2 bases, with 11 bases remaining between them. Authors' processing steps: The assay estimated nucleated cells by amplifying reference gene primers. The assay was immunoSEQ multiplex PCR, and TCRdb's table has in-frame clones only and misses some. The D gene and trimming were derived from the DNA, and the V and J assignments and clone size from that table. Among around 340,000 clones, roughly 89% were seen once, and the ten largest hold around 3.9%.

The sample taken for sequencing was peripheral blood. This TCR was sampled from an older woman with COVID-19, enrolled during active disease. The gene calls are TRBV19 and TRBJ1-2; D unclear. The CDR3 here is CASSIGGQDNYGYTF. CDR3 sequence (DNA): TGTGCCAGTAGTATAGGAGGGCAGGACAACTATGGCTACACCTTC.